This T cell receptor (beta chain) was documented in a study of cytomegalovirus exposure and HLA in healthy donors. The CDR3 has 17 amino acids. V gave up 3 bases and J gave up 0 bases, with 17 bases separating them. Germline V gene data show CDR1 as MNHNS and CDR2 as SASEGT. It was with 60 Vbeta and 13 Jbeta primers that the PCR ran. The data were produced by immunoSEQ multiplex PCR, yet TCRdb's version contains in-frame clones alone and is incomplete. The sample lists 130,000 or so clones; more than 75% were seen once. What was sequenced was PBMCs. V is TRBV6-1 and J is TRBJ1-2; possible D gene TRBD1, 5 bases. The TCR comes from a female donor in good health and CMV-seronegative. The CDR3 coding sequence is TGTGCCAGCAGTGATATCGGGGGTTCCCACTCTAACTATGGCTACACCTTC. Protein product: CASSDIGGSHSNYGYTF.